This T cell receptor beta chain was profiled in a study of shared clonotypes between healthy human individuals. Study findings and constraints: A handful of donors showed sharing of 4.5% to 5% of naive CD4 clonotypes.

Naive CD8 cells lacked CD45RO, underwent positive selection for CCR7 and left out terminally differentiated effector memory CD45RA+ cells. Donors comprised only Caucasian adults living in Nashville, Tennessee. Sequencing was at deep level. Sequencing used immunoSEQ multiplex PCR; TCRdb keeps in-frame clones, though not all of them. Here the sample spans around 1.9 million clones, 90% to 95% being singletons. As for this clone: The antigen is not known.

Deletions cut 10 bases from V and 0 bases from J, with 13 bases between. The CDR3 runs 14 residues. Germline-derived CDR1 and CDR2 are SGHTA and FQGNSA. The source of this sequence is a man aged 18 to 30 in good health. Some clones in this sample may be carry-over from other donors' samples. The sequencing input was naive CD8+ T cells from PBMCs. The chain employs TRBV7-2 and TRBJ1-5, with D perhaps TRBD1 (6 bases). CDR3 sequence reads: CATAEGDSNQPQHF. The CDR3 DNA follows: TGTGCCACCGCGGAGGGGGATAGCAATCAGCCCCAGCATTTT.